This TCR beta chain was profiled in a study of T cell responses to AZD1222 COVID-19 vaccine. TCRdb's copy holds only in-frame clones and misses some; the assay was immunoSEQ multiplex PCR. This sample has fewer than 200,000 clones; 88% occur once, and the top ten carry approximately 0.49%. After removal of 1 base from V and 4 bases from J, the junction contained 2 bases not matched to a gene. Germline values: CDR1 SGHRS, CDR2 YFSETQ. The length of the CDR3 is 14 residues. About this clone itself: Other DNA variants within this sample encode the same CDR3.

The sample consisted of peripheral blood, taken on day 0 of AZD1222 vaccination. The sequence derives from an adult in good health. The rearrangement links TRBV5-1 to TRBJ1-5; 7 bases align to TRBD1. The CDR3 reads CASSLSGGNQPQHF. The DNA for the CDR3 is TGCGCCAGCAGCTTGTCAGGGGGAAATCAGCCCCAGCATTTT. Filled out from reference TRBV5-1 and TRBJ1-5, the complete variable domain reads KAGVTQTPRYLIKTRGQQVTLSCSPISGHRSVSWYQQTPGQGLQFLFEYFSETQRNKGNFPGRFSGRQFSNSRSEMNVSTLELGDSALYLCASSLSGGNQPQHFGDGTRLSIL.